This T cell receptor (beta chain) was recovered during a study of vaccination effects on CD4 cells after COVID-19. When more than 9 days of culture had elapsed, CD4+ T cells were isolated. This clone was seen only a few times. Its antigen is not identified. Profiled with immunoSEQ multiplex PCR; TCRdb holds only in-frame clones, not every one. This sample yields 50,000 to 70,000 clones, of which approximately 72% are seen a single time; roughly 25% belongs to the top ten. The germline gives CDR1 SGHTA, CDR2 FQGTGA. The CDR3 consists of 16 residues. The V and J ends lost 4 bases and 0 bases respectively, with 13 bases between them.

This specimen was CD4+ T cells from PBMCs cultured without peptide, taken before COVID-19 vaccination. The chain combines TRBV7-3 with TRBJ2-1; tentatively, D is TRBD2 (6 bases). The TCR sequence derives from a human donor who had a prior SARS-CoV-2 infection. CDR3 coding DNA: TGTGCCAGCAGCTCTGTAGCGGTAAGCTCCTACAATGAGCAGTTCTTC. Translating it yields CASSSVAVSSYNEQFF.